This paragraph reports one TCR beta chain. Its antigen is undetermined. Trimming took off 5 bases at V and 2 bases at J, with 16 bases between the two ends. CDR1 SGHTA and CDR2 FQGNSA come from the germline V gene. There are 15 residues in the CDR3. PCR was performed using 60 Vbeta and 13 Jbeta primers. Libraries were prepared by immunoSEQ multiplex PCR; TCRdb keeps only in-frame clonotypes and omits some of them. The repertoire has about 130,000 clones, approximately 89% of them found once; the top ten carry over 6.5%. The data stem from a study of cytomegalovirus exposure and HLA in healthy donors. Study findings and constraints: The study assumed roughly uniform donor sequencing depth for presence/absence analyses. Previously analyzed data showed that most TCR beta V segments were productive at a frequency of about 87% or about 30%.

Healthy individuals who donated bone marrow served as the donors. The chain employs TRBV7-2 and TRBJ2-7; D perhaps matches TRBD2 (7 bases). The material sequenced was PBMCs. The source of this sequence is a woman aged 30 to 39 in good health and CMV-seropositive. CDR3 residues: CASSRRGGLTYEQYF. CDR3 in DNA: TGTGCCAGCAGCCGAAGGGGGGGACTGACCTACGAGCAGTACTTC.